This T cell receptor (beta chain) is drawn from a study of shared clonotypes between healthy human individuals. General study results and limits: Among a handful of donors, around 5% of naive CD4 clonotypes were found in common. Owing to a small donor count, the genetic and exposure-history diversity represented was limited.

The table came from immunoSEQ multiplex PCR; TCRdb's copy has only in-frame clones and leaves some out. The table records about 1.5 million clones, 98% of them present only once. About this clone itself: What it recognizes is unknown.

Donors had no recently reported acute infections or vaccinations and were HIV-negative. From CD4+ cells came CD45RA+ naive and CD45RA-negative memory subsets. This clonotype was obtained from a man in his thirties or forties in good health. Sequenced: naive CD4+ T cells sorted from blood. Subset: CD45RA+ positively selected.

The CDR3 loop reads CAISDGLGVDEQFF. The CDR3 bases are TGTGCCATCAGTGACGGTTTGGGGGTCGATGAGCAGTTCTTC. The chain uses TRBV10-3 and TRBJ2-1; D assignment may be TRBD1 or TRBD2 (5 bases each). V lost 3 bases, J lost 8 bases, and 14 bases lay in between. Germline CDR1 is ENHRY and CDR2 is SYGVKD. The CDR3 loop spans 14 amino acids.